The T cell receptor beta chain described here comes from a study of shared clonotypes between healthy human individuals. Assay used: immunoSEQ multiplex PCR; TCRdb lists only in-frame clones, some missing. The sample contains 1.5 million to 1.9 million clones, 95% to 99% of which appear only once. Trimming stripped 1 base from V and 2 bases from J, with 7 bases between. Germline V CDR1 and CDR2: SGHRS, YFSETQ. The CDR3 runs 13 residues. Sequencing was carried out using naive CD4+ T cells sorted from blood. Subset given: CD45RA+ positively selected. V gene TRBV5-1 combines with J gene TRBJ2-7; the D is unclear. The sequence was obtained from a young man in good health. In DNA form, the CDR3 reads TGCGCCAGCAGCTTGAGGCCTCCCTACGAGCAGTACTTC. It specifies CASSLRPPYEQYF.